The present T cell receptor beta chain was sequenced within a study of blood T cells in healthy people across ages. Study conclusions and caveats: The recorded TCR beta diversity per million T cells decreased in a roughly linear manner with age. The study could not conclusively compare naive and antigen-experienced cells, given its unsorted PBMCs.

CDR3 length: 14 amino acids. Germline V lookup: CDR1 DFQATT, CDR2 SNEGSKA (reference sequence). V was pared by 0 bases and J by 1 base, with 1 base of the junction left unmatched. It was roughly 10 milliliters of peripheral blood that were drawn from each donor. A few counts support this clonotype. Its antigen remains unknown. Combining a sample-barcoded 5' primer with a J-beta primer mix, a second PCR ran for roughly 7 to 12 cycles. TCRdb reprocessed the 5' RACE reads with MiXCR, giving one entry per CDR3 protein. The sample yields approximately 810,000 distinct CDR3 sequences, about 30% seen once. The sample consisted of blood. The sequence came from a woman over 75 in good health. J is TRBJ2-3 and V is TRBV20-1; 7 bases are shared with TRBD1. The CDR3 protein is CSARDRGRTDTQYF. The DNA of the CDR3 is TGCAGTGCTAGAGATAGGGGGCGCACAGATACGCAGTATTTT.